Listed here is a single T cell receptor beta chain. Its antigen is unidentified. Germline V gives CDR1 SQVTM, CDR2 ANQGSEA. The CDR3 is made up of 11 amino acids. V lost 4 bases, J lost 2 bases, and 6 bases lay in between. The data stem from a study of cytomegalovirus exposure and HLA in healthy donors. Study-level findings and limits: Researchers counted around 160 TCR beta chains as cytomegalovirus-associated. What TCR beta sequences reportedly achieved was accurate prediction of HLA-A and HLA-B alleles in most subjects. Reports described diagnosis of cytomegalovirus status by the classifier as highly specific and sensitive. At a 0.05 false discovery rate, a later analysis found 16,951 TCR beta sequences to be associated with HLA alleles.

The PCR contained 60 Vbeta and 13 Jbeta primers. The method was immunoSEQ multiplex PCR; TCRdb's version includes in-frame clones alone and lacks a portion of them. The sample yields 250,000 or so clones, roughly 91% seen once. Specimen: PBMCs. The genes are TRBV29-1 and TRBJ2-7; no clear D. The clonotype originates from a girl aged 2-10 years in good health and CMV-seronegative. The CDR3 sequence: CSVGGAYEQYF. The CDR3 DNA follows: TGCAGCGTTGGTGGAGCCTACGAGCAGTACTTC.